The 30 T cell receptor beta chains in this list originate from one sample, sequenced in a study of cytomegalovirus exposure and HLA in healthy donors. PCR involved 60 Vbeta and 13 Jbeta primers. Clones were sequenced by immunoSEQ multiplex PCR, and TCRdb holds only the in-frame ones, with some missing. The sample table sets out 150,000 to 200,000 clones. Sequencing input: PBMCs. These TCRs come from a woman in her late teens or twenties in good health and CMV-seropositive.

The rearrangement links TRBV4-1 to TRBJ2-1; 7 nucleotides align to TRBD2. This CDR3 region has 15 residues. The V and J ends lost 6 bases and 5 bases, in that order; junction bases with no gene match: 10. Germline values: CDR1 MGHRA, CDR2 YSYEKL. CDR3 coding DNA: TGCGCCAGCAGTCCTCTGGGACTATTTCACAATGAGCAGTTCTTC. Translation gives CASSPLGLFHNEQFF.

The chain couples TRBV4-2 to TRBJ2-5, with 12 bases identical to TRBD2. The CDR3 contains 18 residues. CDR1 is LGHNA and CDR2 is YNFKEQ in the germline V gene. The trim removed 6 bases at V and 5 bases at J, leaving 16 bases unmatched. DNA of the CDR3: TGTGCCAGCAGGCCTCATTCCCCTAGCGGGAGGGTCCCCGAGACCCAGTACTTC. Amino acid sequence: CASRPHSPSGRVPETQYF.

CDR3 loop: CASRLQGANTEAFF. The CDR3 coding sequence is TGTGCCAGCAGACTACAGGGGGCCAATACTGAAGCTTTCTTT. The gene calls are TRBV7-9 and TRBJ1-1; 9 bases match TRBD1. The germline V gene encodes CDR1 SEHNR and CDR2 FQNEAQ (reference sequence). This CDR3 spans 14 amino acids. V dropped 6 bases and J dropped 5; count of bases not matched to a gene: 7.

Regarding this clone: Other DNA variants within this sample encode the same CDR3. The rearrangement uses TRBV20-1 and TRBJ1-2; D perhaps matches TRBD1 (5 bases). This CDR3 comprises 11 residues. In germline, CDR1 is DFQATT, CDR2 SNEGSKA (reference sequence). The V end was cut by 6 bases, the J end by 2 bases, with 7 bases between. In nucleotides, the CDR3 is TGCAGTGCGGGGGGGAACTATGGCTACACCTTC. Its translation is CSAGGNYGYTF.

CDR3 region: CAWSEGSGVRETQYF. CDR3 bases: TGTGCCTGGAGTGAGGGTAGCGGGGTGAGAGAGACCCAGTACTTC. The V call is TRBV30, the J call TRBJ2-5, with TRBD2 matching over 8 bases. This CDR3 is built from 15 residues. Trimming took 1 base from V and 4 from J; bases not matched to a gene: 8. CDR1 and CDR2 (germline): GTSNPN, SVGIG (reference sequence). Combining the CDR3 with reference TRBV30 and TRBJ2-5 gives the whole variable domain SQTIHQWPATLVQPVGSPLSLECTVEGTSNPNLYWYRQAAGRGLQLLFYSVGIGQISSEVPQNLSASRPQDRQFILSSKKLLLSDSGFYLCAWSEGSGVRETQYFGPGTRLLVL.

V gene TRBV5-1 combines with J gene TRBJ2-1, with 9 nucleotides matching TRBD2. The length of the CDR3 is 15 residues. The germline V gene has CDR1 SGHRS and CDR2 YFSETQ. J gave up 7 bases and V 2 bases, and 7 bases lay outside the gene matches. The CDR3 spells CASSLAGGRINEQFF. The CDR3 region has the DNA TGCGCCAGCAGCTTAGCGGGAGGACGAATTAATGAGCAGTTCTTC.

The V and J genes are TRBV4-1 and TRBJ2-2, with 7 bases identical to TRBD1. V shed 5 bases, J shed 3 bases, and the junction held 6 bases outside the gene matches. The CDR3 consists of 15 residues. Germline CDR1 is MGHRA and CDR2 is YSYEKL. CDR3 loop: CASSSQGQHTGELFF. The CDR3 DNA follows: TGCGCCAGCAGCTCCCAGGGACAGCACACCGGGGAGCTGTTTTTT.

The CDR3 DNA reads as TGTGCCAGTAGCCCTACTATCTATCAGCCCCAGCATTTT. It yields the protein CASSPTIYQPQHF. This chain uses TRBV19 with TRBJ1-5; D gene unclear. The V end lost 6 bases, the J end lost 5 bases, and 11 bases lay between the germline ends. The V gene's germline CDR1 is LNHDA and CDR2 SQIVND (reference sequence). The CDR3 consists of 13 residues.

The gene calls are TRBV7-9 and TRBJ2-1; TRBD2 agrees at 10 bases. The CDR3 loop spans 15 amino acids. V shed 0 bases, J shed 6 bases, and the junction held 2 bases outside the gene matches. Per germline, CDR1 SEHNR and CDR2 FQNEAQ (reference sequence). CDR3 protein: CASSLASGGANEQFF. In nucleotides, the CDR3 is TGTGCCAGCAGCTTAGCCAGCGGGGGGGCCAATGAGCAGTTCTTC.

This chain uses TRBV5-1 with TRBJ2-3; 10 bases are a match to TRBD2. CDR3 length equals 18 residues. V shed 2 bases and J 2 bases; nucleotides not matched to a gene: 11. Germline values: CDR1 SGHRS, CDR2 YFSETQ. The CDR3: CASSFRFLAGGSTDTQYF. The DNA of the CDR3 is TGCGCCAGCAGCTTTAGGTTCTTAGCGGGGGGCTCCACAGATACGCAGTATTTT.

The chain employs TRBV19 and TRBJ2-5, with TRBD1 matching 7 bases. V trimming: 0 bases; J trimming: 5 bases; junction bases outside the gene matches: 12. Germline V CDR1 and CDR2: LNHDA, SQIVND (reference sequence). The CDR3 spans 17 residues. The CDR3 DNA reads TGTGCCAGTAGTATAGATGTGTACACAGGGGCCCGGGAGACCCAGTACTTC. It specifies CASSIDVYTGARETQYF.

This rearrangement joins TRBV19 to TRBJ2-6; D may be TRBD2 (5 bases). The germline gives CDR1 LNHDA, CDR2 SQIVND (reference sequence). CDR3 size: 14 residues. V lost 5 bases to trimming and J lost 4 bases, with 9 bases between them. The CDR3 reads CASSLGSGANVLTF. CDR3 nucleotide sequence: TGTGCCAGTAGTTTGGGGAGCGGGGCCAACGTCCTGACTTTC.

V and J are TRBV4-1 and TRBJ1-2, with D hard to call. The CDR3 totals 17 residues. Germline assignment: CDR1 MGHRA and CDR2 YSYEKL. The germline V and J ends were trimmed by 7 bases and 0 bases, with 21 bases remaining between them. CDR3 coding DNA: TGCGCCAGCAACGATCTGTGGGCAGGCCAAGCTAACTATGGCTACACCTTC. Residues: CASNDLWAGQANYGYTF.

The rearrangement links TRBV5-1 to TRBJ2-7, with 10 bases identical to TRBD1. V dropped 4 bases and J dropped 1; count of bases not matched to a gene: 8. Germline CDR1 and CDR2: SGHRS and YFSETQ. The CDR3 is 16 residues long. The CDR3 spells CASSPDRGRISYEQYF. The CDR3, as DNA: TGCGCCAGCAGCCCAGACAGGGGGCGGATATCCTACGAGCAGTACTTC.

This CDR3 reads CASNLGGNTEAFF. DNA for the CDR3: TGTGCCAGCAATCTAGGGGGGAACACTGAAGCTTTCTTT. The rearrangement links TRBV5-8 to TRBJ1-1; D is perhaps TRBD1 (6 bases). Germline CDR1 SGHTS, CDR2 YDEGEE. V was clipped by 6 bases and J by 1 base, with 10 bases between them. The CDR3 loop spans 13 amino acids.

The chain recombines TRBV6-5 with TRBJ2-2, with a weak D call TRBD2 (6 bases). CDR3 size: 15 residues. Between the trimmed V and J ends, which lost 8 bases and 6 bases, there was a span of 19 bases. Per the germline V gene, CDR1 is MNHEY and CDR2 is SVGAGI. CDR3 nucleotides: TGTGCCAGCGCCCGTGTATTTACTAGCCCCGGGGAGCTGTTTTTT. It codes for CASARVFTSPGELFF.

V usage is TRBV19 and J usage is TRBJ1-3; unclear D gene. V lost 5 bases to trimming and J lost 4 bases, with 12 bases between them. Germline CDR1 LNHDA, CDR2 SQIVND (reference sequence). The CDR3 spans 14 residues. The CDR3, as DNA: TGTGCCAGTAGTGAAGCCGGGAACGGAAACACCATATATTTT. Translated, it gives CASSEAGNGNTIYF. The full variable domain, completed using reference TRBV19 and TRBJ1-3, is DGGITQSPKYLFRKEGQNVTLSCEQNLNHDAMYWYRQDPGQGLRLIYYSQIVNDFQKGDIAEGYSVSREKKESFPLTVTSAQKNPTAFYLCASSEAGNGNTIYFGEGSWLTVV.

The chain recombines TRBV7-9 with TRBJ2-7; 12 bases are shared with TRBD2. Germline V gene lookup returns CDR1 SEHNR and CDR2 FQNEAQ (reference sequence). V lost 4 bases and J lost 2; bases outside the gene matches: 6. This CDR3 has 16 residues. CDR3 amino acids: CASSSDSSGGAYEQYF. The CDR3 DNA reads as TGTGCCAGCAGCTCCGATTCTAGCGGGGGGGCCTACGAGCAGTACTTC.

This chain connects TRBV2 to TRBJ2-1, with 7 bases aligning to TRBD2. Germline trimming cut 5 bases from V and 6 bases from J; bases unmatched to any gene: 22. Looked up from germline, CDR1 is SNHLY and CDR2 is FYNNEI. This CDR3 region has 19 residues. The CDR3 bases are TGTGCCAGCAGTACCCGATTTAGAGGGAGGGCCAATTGGGGCAATGAGCAGTTCTTC. Translating gives CASSTRFRGRANWGNEQFF. Supplemented by reference TRBV2 and TRBJ2-1, the full variable domain reads EPEVTQTPSHQVTQMGQEVILRCVPISNHLYFYWYRQILGQKVEFLVSFYNNEISEKSEIFDDQFSVERPDGSNFTLKIRSTKLEDSAMYFCASSTRFRGRANWGNEQFFGPGTRLTVL.

The V call is TRBV6-1, the J call TRBJ2-2; D is unclear. V was clipped by 6 bases and J by 3 bases, with 11 bases between them. Germline assignment: CDR1 MNHNS and CDR2 SASEGT. The CDR3 is 14 residues long. This CDR3 reads CASSVNRDTGELFF. CDR3 nucleotides: TGTGCCAGCAGCGTGAACCGGGACACCGGGGAGCTGTTTTTT.

The chain is built from TRBV15 and TRBJ1-1; tentatively, D is TRBD1 (5 bases). Germline lookup yields CDR1 LNHNV and CDR2 YYDKDF (reference sequence). This CDR3 has 15 amino acids. V was pared by 5 bases and J by 4 bases, with 17 bases between. This chain's CDR3 is CATSSHPGMSTEAFF. The CDR3 nucleotides are TGTGCCACCAGCTCTCATCCAGGGATGAGCACTGAAGCTTTCTTT.

V and J are TRBV9 and TRBJ2-7; TRBD2 might be the D (5 bases). The CDR3 sequence is 17 residues long. In germline, CDR1 is SGDLS, CDR2 YYNGEE. The V gene lost 0 bases and the J gene lost 2 bases, with 18 bases spanning the gap. CDR3 bases: TGTGCCAGCAGCGTAGCCATGGAGAGGGAAGCTCCCTACGAGCAGTACTTC. It is translated as CASSVAMEREAPYEQYF.

In nucleotides, the CDR3 is TGCGCCAGCAGCTTATTGACAGGGGCGAACACTGAAGCTTTCTTT. This translates into CASSLLTGANTEAFF. This rearrangement joins TRBV5-1 to TRBJ1-1, with 8 bases fitting TRBD1. After removal of 2 bases from V and 1 base from J, the junction contained 4 bases not matched to a gene. This CDR3 comprises 15 residues. Germline lookup yields CDR1 SGHRS and CDR2 YFSETQ.

The chain joins TRBV18 to TRBJ2-7, with 7 bases matching TRBD2. The CDR3 has 14 amino acids. With 3 bases clipped from V and 0 bases from J, the junction kept 2 bases outside the gene matches. Germline V gives CDR1 KGHSH, CDR2 LQKENI. DNA for the CDR3: TGTGCCAGCTCACCCCTAGCGGACTCCTACGAGCAGTACTTC. Translating gives CASSPLADSYEQYF.

The chain joins TRBV4-1 to TRBJ1-2, with TRBD1 identical over 7 bases. The V gene end was trimmed by 4 bases and the J gene end by 1 base; junction bases not matched to a gene: 6. This CDR3 comprises 15 residues. Germline lookup yields CDR1 MGHRA and CDR2 YSYEKL. The chain's CDR3 is CASSLRTGDNYGYTF. The CDR3 DNA follows: TGCGCCAGCAGCCTGCGGACAGGCGATAACTATGGCTACACCTTC.

CDR3 nucleotides: TGTGCCAGCAGCCGCGAGACAGGGGGCATCACTGAAGCTTTCTTT. Amino acid sequence: CASSRETGGITEAFF. The chain employs TRBV5-4 and TRBJ1-1, with 10 bases matching TRBD1. From germline, CDR1 is SGHNT and CDR2 YYREEE (reference sequence). There are 15 residues in the CDR3. Losses at the gene ends were 4 bases for V and 4 bases for J; bases not matched to a gene: 7.

V and J are TRBV5-1 and TRBJ2-5; a possible D gene is TRBD2 (5 bases). The CDR3 loop spans 13 amino acids. Trimming pared 4 bases from V and 5 bases from J, leaving 12 bases between. Per the germline V gene, CDR1 is SGHRS and CDR2 is YFSETQ. In DNA form, the CDR3 reads TGCGCCAGCAGCCAGACTTCGGGGGAGACCCAGTACTTC. Amino acids: CASSQTSGETQYF. Drawing the rest from reference TRBV5-1 and TRBJ2-5, the complete variable domain is KAGVTQTPRYLIKTRGQQVTLSCSPISGHRSVSWYQQTPGQGLQFLFEYFSETQRNKGNFPGRFSGRQFSNSRSEMNVSTLELGDSALYLCASSQTSGETQYFGPGTRLLVL.

CDR3 protein: CATSLVEGTWEQYF. CDR3 DNA: TGTGCCACCAGCTTAGTTGAGGGTACGTGGGAGCAGTACTTC. The chain carries TRBV15 and TRBJ2-7; weak D call: TRBD2 (5 bases). V lost 5 bases to trimming and J lost 7 bases, with 18 bases between them. The CDR3 totals 14 residues. CDR1 and CDR2 from the germline V gene are LNHNV and YYDKDF (reference sequence).

The chain couples TRBV10-1 to TRBJ2-4; weak D call: TRBD2 (5 bases). CDR1 and CDR2 (germline): WNHNN, SYGVQD (reference sequence). V gave up 9 bases and J gave up 0 bases, with 15 bases separating them. This CDR3 contains 15 residues. The CDR3 DNA follows: TGCGCCAGAAATGGTGGAGGTGTAGCCAAAAACATTCAGTACTTC. Protein sequence: CARNGGGVAKNIQYF.

This chain uses TRBV13 with TRBJ2-2; 7 nucleotides line up with TRBD2. Germline trimming cut 6 bases from V and 2 bases from J; bases unmatched to any gene: 15. This CDR3 contains 18 residues. Germline V gene data show CDR1 as PRHDT and CDR2 as FYEKMQ (reference sequence). CDR3 DNA sequence: TGTGCCAGCAGAAAATCCAACTGGGGAGGGACCAACACCGGGGAGCTGTTTTTT. Encoded protein: CASRKSNWGGTNTGELFF.